The 7 T cell receptor beta chains below were found in one sample sequenced in a study of blood T cell repertoires in COVID-19 (dated by TCRdb to about 2020). Library prep was done by the immunoSEQ multiplex PCR assay. This is the immuneACCESS table as TCRdb keeps it, with only in-frame sequences that have V and J called. A part of the clones is gone; compared with another copy, unresolved V genes explain less than half, and the rest is unexplained. The sample table records hundreds of thousands of clones; roughly 87% of these occur just once. The ten largest account for roughly 12% of the sample. The sample consisted of peripheral blood. The origin of the receptors is a woman younger than 30 who had recovered from COVID-19.

The rearrangement uses TRBV4-1 and TRBJ2-3; 10 bases map to TRBD2. Germline V CDR1 and CDR2: MGHRA, YSYEKL. The trim removed 5 bases at V and 5 bases at J, leaving 7 bases unmatched. The CDR3 runs 15 residues. The CDR3 nucleotides read TGCGCCAGCAGCTCCAGAGCGGGAGGGATAGATACGCAGTATTTT. Translating it yields CASSSRAGGIDTQYF.

The rearrangement uses TRBV4-1 and TRBJ1-1, with D uncertain. Trimming pared 0 bases from V and 0 bases from J, leaving 8 bases between. This CDR3 spans 15 amino acids. Germline CDR1 reads MGHRA; CDR2 reads YSYEKL. CDR3 in amino acids: CASSQEGLMNTEAFF. In DNA form, the CDR3 reads TGCGCCAGCAGCCAAGAAGGACTGATGAACACTGAAGCTTTCTTT.

The gene calls are TRBV9 and TRBJ2-1; the match to TRBD2 covers 8 bases. The germline V gene has CDR1 SGDLS and CDR2 YYNGEE. J was trimmed by 9 bases and V by 0 bases; bases with no gene match: 5. CDR3 length: 14 amino acids. The CDR3 DNA reads as TGTGCCAGCAGCGTAGTGGGGACTAGTGCTGAGCAGTTCTTC. Translating it yields CASSVVGTSAEQFF.

The chain links TRBV29-1 to TRBJ2-1; TRBD2 matches 15 bases. V trimming: 3 bases; J trimming: 2 bases; junction bases outside the gene matches: 5. The CDR3 has 17 residues. The germline V gene has CDR1 SQVTM and CDR2 ANQGSEA. The CDR3 sequence: CSVDGLAGGPTYNEQFF. The CDR3 nucleotides read TGCAGCGTTGACGGACTAGCGGGAGGGCCGACCTACAATGAGCAGTTCTTC.

The CDR3 reads CASSYALVSYEQYF. The CDR3, as DNA: TGTGCCAGCAGTTACGCCCTAGTATCCTACGAGCAGTACTTC. The chain combines TRBV6-2 or TRBV6-3 with TRBJ2-7; D call uncertain. CDR1 and CDR2 from the germline V gene are MNHEY and SVGEGT. This CDR3 contains 14 residues. Trimming cost V 2 bases and J 1 base, with 9 bases left between them.

The gene calls are TRBV11-2 and TRBJ2-2, with D unresolved. CDR1 and CDR2 (germline): SGHAT, FQNNGV. V was pared by 0 bases and J by 1 base, with 12 bases between. The CDR3 length is 17 residues. The CDR3 region has the DNA TGTGCCAGCAGCTTAGATCGCCTAGTTCAGAACACCGGGGAGCTGTTTTTT. This gives the protein CASSLDRLVQNTGELFF.

The chain is built from TRBV25-1 and TRBJ2-7; 9 bases align to TRBD2. The ends lost 3 bases at V and 3 bases at J; junction bases unmatched: 9. CDR1 and CDR2 (germline): MGHDK, SYGVNS. The CDR3 is 16 amino acids. The CDR3, as DNA: TGTGCCAGCAGTGATTCTGGTCTAGCGGGGTACTACGAGCAGTACTTC. Translating gives CASSDSGLAGYYEQYF.